One sample yielded the 22 T cell receptor beta chains listed below, sequenced in a study of T cell responses to AZD1222 COVID-19 vaccine. Repertoires were generated with immunoSEQ multiplex PCR, while TCRdb's copy carries only in-frame clones and drops some. The sample lists nearly 110,000 clones; 75% to 95% were seen once. The sample was peripheral blood, taken 28 days after the second AZD1222 dose. The receptors were sampled from an adult who received the AZD1222 COVID-19 vaccine.

The V gene is TRBV19, the J gene TRBJ1-1; 7 positions match TRBD1. The V segment lost 4 bases and the J segment 1 base; nucleotides outside the gene matches: 3. The CDR3 is 14 amino acids. Germline V gives CDR1 LNHDA, CDR2 SQIVND (reference sequence). The CDR3 is CASSTGQRNTEAFF. CDR3 coding DNA: TGTGCCAGTAGTACGGGACAGAGGAACACTGAAGCTTTCTTT.

The chain uses TRBV9 and TRBJ2-7, with 8 bases matching TRBD1. The V and J ends lost 0 bases and 7 bases, in that order; junction bases with no gene match: 6. CDR1 and CDR2 (germline): SGDLS, YYNGEE. The CDR3 has 14 amino acids. CDR3 coding DNA: TGTGCCAGCAGCGTAGAGACAGGGGTGGGGGAGCAGTACTTC. Translation gives CASSVETGVGEQYF.

The CDR3: CAWRGVTDTQYF. In nucleotides, the CDR3 is TGTGCCTGGAGGGGAGTAACAGATACGCAGTATTTT. This sequence joins TRBV30 and TRBJ2-3, with D possibly being TRBD2 (5 bases). Looked up from germline, CDR1 is GTSNPN and CDR2 is SVGIG (reference sequence). The CDR3 contains 12 residues. The V end lost 3 bases, the J end lost 3 bases, and 7 bases lay between the germline ends.

This rearrangement joins TRBV25-1 to TRBJ1-2, with D possibly matching TRBD1 (6 bases). This CDR3 contains 14 residues. Trimming cost V 4 bases and J 4 bases, with 13 bases left between them. Germline CDR1 MGHDK, CDR2 SYGVNS. DNA of the CDR3: TGTGCCAGCAGTGGGATTGACAGGCCCTATGGCTACACCTTC. This translates into CASSGIDRPYGYTF.

This clone was detected a few times. This chain joins TRBV2 and TRBJ2-7; 12 bases are a match to TRBD2. Germline values: CDR1 SNHLY, CDR2 FYNNEI. Trimming at V came to 5 bases and at J to 2 bases, leaving 13 bases not matched to a gene. The CDR3 is made up of 18 amino acids. As DNA, the CDR3 is TGTGCCAGCAGTCACGGACTAGCGGGAAGCTCCCGTCCCTACGAGCAGTACTTC. Translation: CASSHGLAGSSRPYEQYF.

The rearrangement links TRBV14 to TRBJ2-1; the D is unclear. The germline V gene has CDR1 SGHDN and CDR2 FVKESK. CDR3 length: 13 residues. V gave up 4 bases and J gave up 4 bases, with 8 bases separating them. CDR3 bases: TGTGCCAGCAGCCGAAGTAGTTACAATGAGCAGTTCTTC. It is translated as CASSRSSYNEQFF.

The CDR3 loop is CAISPGQGADEQFF. In DNA, the CDR3 is TGTGCCATCAGCCCGGGACAGGGGGCCGATGAGCAGTTCTTC. This chain joins TRBV10-3 and TRBJ2-1, with 12 bases identical to TRBD1. The CDR3 spans 14 residues. Trimming removed 6 bases from V and 8 bases from J; junction bases left unmatched: 5. Germline V gene sequence: CDR1 ENHRY, CDR2 SYGVKD.

The chain recombines TRBV18 with TRBJ2-7; possibly TRBD1 or TRBD2 for D (6 bases each). The CDR3 consists of 13 residues. V was clipped by 6 bases and J by 3 bases, with 12 bases between them. Looked up from germline, CDR1 is KGHSH and CDR2 is LQKENI. In DNA, the CDR3 is TGTGCCAGCTCGCGGGACACGAACTACGAGCAGTACTTC. As protein: CASSRDTNYEQYF.

This clone was counted a single time. The CDR3 nucleotides read TGTGCCAGCAGCGCATATCAAGAGACCCAGTACTTC. Its translation is CASSAYQETQYF. V and J are TRBV7-2 and TRBJ2-5; D gene ambiguous. Germline assignment: CDR1 SGHTA and CDR2 FQGNSA. The CDR3 covers 12 residues. With 5 bases removed from V and 2 bases from J, the gap between germline ends came to 6 bases.

The chain joins TRBV18 to TRBJ1-1; D unresolved. The CDR3 runs to 13 residues. Deletions cut 3 bases from V and 0 bases from J, with 5 bases between. Germline V gene sequence: CDR1 KGHSH, CDR2 LQKENI. CDR3 nucleotides: TGTGCCAGCTCACCGAGCGTGAACACTGAAGCTTTCTTT. Translating it yields CASSPSVNTEAFF.

This clone was seen a single time. The chain carries TRBV29-1 and TRBJ1-2; D remains unclear. Germline CDR1 SQVTM, CDR2 ANQGSEA. The CDR3 length is 12 residues. The V end lost 1 base, the J end lost 2 bases, and 5 bases lay between the germline ends. The CDR3 region is CSVEAENYGYTF. CDR3 DNA: TGCAGCGTTGAAGCAGAAAACTATGGCTACACCTTC.

V gene TRBV14 combines with J gene TRBJ1-2, with D hard to call. Germline-derived CDR1 and CDR2 are SGHDN and FVKESK. The germline V and J ends were trimmed by 4 bases and 4 bases, with 10 bases remaining between them. CDR3 length: 13 residues. For the CDR3, the DNA is TGTGCCAGCAGCCCCTCCGACACCTATGGCTACACCTTC. Encoded protein: CASSPSDTYGYTF. Based on the CDR3 plus reference TRBV14 and TRBJ1-2, the full variable domain is EAGVTQFPSHSVIEKGQTVTLRCDPISGHDNLYWYRRVMGKEIKFLLHFVKESKQDESGMPNNRFLAERTGGTYSTLKVQPAELEDSGVYFCASSPSDTYGYTFGSGTRLTVV.

In DNA, the CDR3 is TGTGCCAGCAGCCGAGACAGGGGGGTCGCACTGGCCGTGAACACTGAAGCTTTCTTT. Amino acid sequence: CASSRDRGVALAVNTEAFF. This sequence joins TRBV7-9 and TRBJ1-1; 9 bases agree with TRBD1. Germline CDR1 and CDR2: SEHNR and FQNEAQ (reference sequence). The trim removed 5 bases at V and 0 bases at J, leaving 16 bases unmatched. The CDR3 runs to 19 residues.

The chain couples TRBV27 to TRBJ2-7, with TRBD2 matching 10 bases. The V gene end was trimmed by 7 bases and the J gene end by 4 bases; junction bases not matched to a gene: 10. The length of the CDR3 is 15 residues. CDR1 and CDR2 (germline): MNHEY, SMNVEV (reference sequence). The CDR3 loop reads CASNRQAGGVYEQYF. CDR3 bases: TGTGCCAGCAACCGGCAAGCGGGGGGGGTTTACGAGCAGTACTTC.

The chain employs TRBV5-1 and TRBJ1-5; possible D gene TRBD1, 5 bases. Germline V gives CDR1 SGHRS, CDR2 YFSETQ. V was shortened by 3 bases and J by 2 bases, with 9 bases between the two germline ends. The CDR3 totals 14 residues. The CDR3 sequence: CASSSGEGNQPQHF. The CDR3 bases are TGCGCCAGCAGCTCGGGGGAGGGCAATCAGCCCCAGCATTTT.

The chain employs TRBV5-6 and TRBJ2-3, with 9 bases matching TRBD1. The V and J ends lost 3 bases and 0 bases, in that order; junction bases with no gene match: 8. The germline CDR1 and CDR2 sequences are SGHDT and YYEEEE. This CDR3 has 17 residues. The CDR3: CASSSPTGGLSTDTQYF. DNA for the CDR3: TGTGCCAGCAGCTCACCGACAGGGGGTCTTAGCACAGATACGCAGTATTTT.

This sequence joins TRBV6-5 and TRBJ1-6, with 8 positions matching TRBD1. The trim removed 2 bases at V and 9 bases at J, leaving 3 bases unmatched. In germline, CDR1 is MNHEY, CDR2 SVGAGI. The CDR3 runs 14 residues. CDR3 nucleotides: TGTGCCAGCAGTTACGATACAGGGGGTTCACCCCTCCACTTT. Encoded protein: CASSYDTGGSPLHF.

The chain joins TRBV4-3 to TRBJ2-3, with unresolved D. Germline CDR1 and CDR2: LGHNA and YSLEER. V shed 1 base and J shed 4 bases, with 9 bases lying between them. The CDR3 has 14 residues. CDR3 coding DNA: TGCGCCAGCAGCCAAGTAGAATGGGCAGATACGCAGTATTTT. Translated, it gives CASSQVEWADTQYF.

This clone was recorded only once. The chain employs TRBV6-1 and TRBJ1-6; TRBD1 agrees at 9 bases. Germline loops: CDR1 MNHNS, CDR2 SASEGT. The J segment lost 7 bases and the V segment lost 1 base, leaving 8 bases of the junction unmatched. The CDR3 spans 17 residues. In nucleotides, the CDR3 is TGTGCCAGCAGTGAAGTGGGGACAGGGAAGAGGAATTCACCCCTCCACTTT. Protein product: CASSEVGTGKRNSPLHF.

The rearrangement uses TRBV7-8 and TRBJ2-7; D gene unclear. With 5 bases removed from V and 0 bases from J, the gap between germline ends came to 5 bases. The V gene's germline CDR1 is SGHVS and CDR2 FQNEAQ. The CDR3 covers 12 residues. The CDR3 protein is CASSQSSYEQYF. The CDR3 nucleotides are TGTGCCAGCAGCCAGAGCTCCTACGAGCAGTACTTC. The full variable domain, rest sourced from reference TRBV7-8 and TRBJ2-7, is GAGVSQSPRYKVAKRGQDVALRCDPISGHVSLFWYQQALGQGPEFLTYFQNEAQLDKSGLPSDRFFAERPEGSVSTLKIQRTQQEDSAVYLCASSQSSYEQYFGPGTRLTVT.

This clone has a single count. The chain carries TRBV11-2 and TRBJ1-2; TRBD1 is a possible D gene (5 bases). The ends were cut back, 7 bases at V and 7 bases at J, with 16 bases in the middle. Looked up from germline, CDR1 is SGHAT and CDR2 is FQNNGV. The CDR3 totals 13 residues. CDR3 nucleotides: TGTGCCAGCACCACCACTGGGGGAAGTGGCTACACCTTC. It is translated as CASTTTGGSGYTF.

The chain employs TRBV2 and TRBJ2-7, with 11 bases lining up with TRBD2. The V gene end was trimmed by 5 bases and the J gene end by 6 bases; junction bases not matched to a gene: 6. CDR3 size: 14 residues. From germline, CDR1 is SNHLY and CDR2 FYNNEI. CDR3 bases: TGTGCCAGCAGTCCCCTAGCGGGGGGAGGCGAGCAGTACTTC. Translation gives CASSPLAGGGEQYF. The full variable domain, rest sourced from reference TRBV2 and TRBJ2-7, is EPEVTQTPSHQVTQMGQEVILRCVPISNHLYFYWYRQILGQKVEFLVSFYNNEISEKSEIFDDQFSVERPDGSNFTLKIRSTKLEDSAMYFCASSPLAGGGEQYFGPGTRLTVT.